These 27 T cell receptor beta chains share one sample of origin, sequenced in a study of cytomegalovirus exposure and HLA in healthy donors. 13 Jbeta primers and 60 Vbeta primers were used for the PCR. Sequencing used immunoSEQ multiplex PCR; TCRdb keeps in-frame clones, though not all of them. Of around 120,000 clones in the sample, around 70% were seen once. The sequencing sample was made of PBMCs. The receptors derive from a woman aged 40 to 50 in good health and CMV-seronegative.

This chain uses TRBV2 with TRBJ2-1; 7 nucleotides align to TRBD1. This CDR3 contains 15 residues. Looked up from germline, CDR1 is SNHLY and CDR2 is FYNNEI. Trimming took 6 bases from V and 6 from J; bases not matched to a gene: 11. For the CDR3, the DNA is TGTGCCAGCAGGTCGGAGAGGGGGCGTCGCAATGAGCAGTTCTTC. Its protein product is CASRSERGRRNEQFF.

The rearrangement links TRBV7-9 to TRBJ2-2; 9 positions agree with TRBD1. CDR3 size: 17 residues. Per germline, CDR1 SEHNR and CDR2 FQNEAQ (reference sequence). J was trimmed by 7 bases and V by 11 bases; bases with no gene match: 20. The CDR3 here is CAVRSPDRGFVIGELFF. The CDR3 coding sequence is TGTGCCGTCCGATCCCCGGACAGGGGTTTTGTCATCGGGGAGCTGTTTTTT.

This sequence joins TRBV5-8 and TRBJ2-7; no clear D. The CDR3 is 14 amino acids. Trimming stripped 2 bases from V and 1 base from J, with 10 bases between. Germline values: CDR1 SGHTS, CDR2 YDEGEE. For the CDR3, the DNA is TGTGCCAGCAGCTTTCAGCTGGAGTCCTACGAGCAGTACTTC. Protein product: CASSFQLESYEQYF.

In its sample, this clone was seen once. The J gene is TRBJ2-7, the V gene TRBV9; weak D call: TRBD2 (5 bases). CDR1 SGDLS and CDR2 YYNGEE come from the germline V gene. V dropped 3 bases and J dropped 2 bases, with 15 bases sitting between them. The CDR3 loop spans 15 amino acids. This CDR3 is CASSASGGPTYEQYF. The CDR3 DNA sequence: TGTGCCAGCAGCGCCTCAGGCGGGCCTACCTACGAGCAGTACTTC. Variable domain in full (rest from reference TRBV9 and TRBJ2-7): DSGVTQTPKHLITATGQRVTLRCSPRSGDLSVYWYQQSLDQGLQFLIQYYNGEERAKGNILERFSAQQFPDLHSELNLSSLELGDSALYFCASSASGGPTYEQYFGPGTRLTVT.

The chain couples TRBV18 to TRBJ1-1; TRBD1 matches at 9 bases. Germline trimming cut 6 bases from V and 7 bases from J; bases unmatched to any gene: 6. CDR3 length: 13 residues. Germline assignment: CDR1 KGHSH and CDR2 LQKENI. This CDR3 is CASSQDRGIEAFF. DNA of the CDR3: TGTGCCAGCTCTCAGGACAGGGGCATTGAAGCTTTCTTT.

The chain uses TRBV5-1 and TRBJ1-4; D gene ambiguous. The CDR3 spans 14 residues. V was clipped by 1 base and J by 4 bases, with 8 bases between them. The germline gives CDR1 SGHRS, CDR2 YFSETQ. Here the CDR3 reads CASSLPGSNEKLFF. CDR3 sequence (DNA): TGCGCCAGCAGCTTGCCCGGGAGTAATGAAAAACTGTTTTTT.

CDR3 protein: CASSQVSVRRGYNEQFF. CDR3 bases: TGCGCCAGCAGCCAAGTATCGGTCAGGAGGGGCTACAATGAGCAGTTCTTC. This chain joins TRBV4-1 and TRBJ2-1; weak D call: TRBD2 (6 bases). The CDR3 is 17 amino acids. Per germline, CDR1 MGHRA and CDR2 YSYEKL. The V end was cut by 1 base, the J end by 3 bases, with 16 bases between.

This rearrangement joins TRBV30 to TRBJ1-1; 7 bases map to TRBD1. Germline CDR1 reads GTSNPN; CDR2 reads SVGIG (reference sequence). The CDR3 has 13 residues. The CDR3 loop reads CALRRGQNTEAFF. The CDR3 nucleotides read TGTGCGTTGAGGAGGGGGCAGAACACTGAAGCTTTCTTT.

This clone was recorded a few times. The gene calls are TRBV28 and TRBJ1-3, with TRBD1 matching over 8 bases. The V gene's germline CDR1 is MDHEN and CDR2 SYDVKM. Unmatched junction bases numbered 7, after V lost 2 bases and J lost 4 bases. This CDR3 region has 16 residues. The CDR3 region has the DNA TGTGCCAGCAGTTTAATGGCAGGGGGCTTCGGAAACACCATATATTTT. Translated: CASSLMAGGFGNTIYF.

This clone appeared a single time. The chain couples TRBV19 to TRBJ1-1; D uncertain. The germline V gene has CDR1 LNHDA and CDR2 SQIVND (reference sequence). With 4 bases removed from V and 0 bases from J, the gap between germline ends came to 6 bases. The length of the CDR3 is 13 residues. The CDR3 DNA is TGTGCCAGTAGTACTCGAGTGAACACTGAAGCTTTCTTT. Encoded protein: CASSTRVNTEAFF.

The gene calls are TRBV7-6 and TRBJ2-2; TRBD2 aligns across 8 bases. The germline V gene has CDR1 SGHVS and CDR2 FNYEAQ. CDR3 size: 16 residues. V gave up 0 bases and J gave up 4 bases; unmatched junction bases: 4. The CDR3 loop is CASSLAGRALTGELFF. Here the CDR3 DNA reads TGTGCCAGCAGCTTAGCCGGGAGGGCCCTCACCGGGGAGCTGTTTTTT. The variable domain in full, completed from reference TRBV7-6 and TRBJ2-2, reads GAGVSQSPRYKVTKRGQDVALRCDPISGHVSLYWYRQALGQGPEFLTYFNYEAQQDKSGLPNDRFSAERPEGSISTLTIQRTEQRDSAMYRCASSLAGRALTGELFFGEGSRLTVL.

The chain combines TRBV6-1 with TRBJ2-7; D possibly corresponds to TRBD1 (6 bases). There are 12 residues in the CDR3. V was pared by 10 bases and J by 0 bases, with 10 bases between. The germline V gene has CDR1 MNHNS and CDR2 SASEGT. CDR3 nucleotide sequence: TGTGCCACCAGGGACACCTCCTACGAGCAGTACTTC. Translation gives CATRDTSYEQYF.

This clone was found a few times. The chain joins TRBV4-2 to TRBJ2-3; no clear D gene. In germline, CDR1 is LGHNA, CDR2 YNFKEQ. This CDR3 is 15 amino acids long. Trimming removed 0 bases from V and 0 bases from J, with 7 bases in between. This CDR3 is CASSQDPGSTDTQYF. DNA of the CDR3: TGTGCCAGCAGCCAAGATCCCGGTAGCACAGATACGCAGTATTTT.

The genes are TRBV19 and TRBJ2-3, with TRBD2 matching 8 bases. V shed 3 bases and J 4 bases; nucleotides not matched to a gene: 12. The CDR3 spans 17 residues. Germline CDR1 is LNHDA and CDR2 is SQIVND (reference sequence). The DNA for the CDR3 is TGTGCCAGTAGTATCTGGGAGTCTAGCGGGCAATCAGATACGCAGTATTTT. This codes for CASSIWESSGQSDTQYF.

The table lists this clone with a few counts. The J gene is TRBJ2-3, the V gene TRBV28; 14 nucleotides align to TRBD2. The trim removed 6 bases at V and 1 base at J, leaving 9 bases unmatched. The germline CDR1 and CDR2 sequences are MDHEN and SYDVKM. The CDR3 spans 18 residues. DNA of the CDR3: TGTGCCAGCAGCCCTGGGACTAGCGGGAGCCGACGCACAGATACGCAGTATTTT. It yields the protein CASSPGTSGSRRTDTQYF.

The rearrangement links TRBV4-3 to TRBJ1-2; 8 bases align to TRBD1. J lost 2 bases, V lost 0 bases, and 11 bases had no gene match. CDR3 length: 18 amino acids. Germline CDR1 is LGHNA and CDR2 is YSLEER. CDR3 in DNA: TGCGCCAGCAGCCAAGAATGGGGACAGGAGCACCCAAACTATGGCTACACCTTC. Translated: CASSQEWGQEHPNYGYTF.

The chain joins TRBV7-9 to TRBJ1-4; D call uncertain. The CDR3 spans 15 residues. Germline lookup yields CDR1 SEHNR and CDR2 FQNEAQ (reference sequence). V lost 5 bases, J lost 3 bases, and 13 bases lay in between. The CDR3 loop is CASSPRRGSNEKLFF. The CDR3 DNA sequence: TGTGCCAGCAGCCCTCGACGGGGTTCTAATGAAAAACTGTTTTTT. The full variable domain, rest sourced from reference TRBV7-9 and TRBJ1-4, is DTGVSQNPRHKITKRGQNVTFRCDPISEHNRLYWYRQTLGQGPEFLTYFQNEAQLEKSRLLSDRFSAERPKGSFSTLEIQRTEQGDSAMYLCASSPRRGSNEKLFFGSGTQLSVL.

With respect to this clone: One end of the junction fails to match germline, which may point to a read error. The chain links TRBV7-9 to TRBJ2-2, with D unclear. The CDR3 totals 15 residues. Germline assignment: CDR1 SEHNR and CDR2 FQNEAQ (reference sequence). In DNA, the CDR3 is TGTTCCAGCAGCTTAGACGGTCCGAACACCGGGGAGCTGTTTTTT. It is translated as CSSSLDGPNTGELFF. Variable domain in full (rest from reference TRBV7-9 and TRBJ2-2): DTGVSQNPRHKITKRGQNVTFRCDPISEHNRLYWYRQTLGQGPEFLTYFQNEAQLEKSRLLSDRFSAERPKGSFSTLEIQRTEQGDSAMYLCSSSLDGPNTGELFFGEGSRLTVL.

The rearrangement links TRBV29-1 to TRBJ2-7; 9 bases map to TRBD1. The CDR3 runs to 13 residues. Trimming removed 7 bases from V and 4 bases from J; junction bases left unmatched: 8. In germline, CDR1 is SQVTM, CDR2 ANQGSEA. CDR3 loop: CSATGQGDYEQYF. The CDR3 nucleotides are TGCAGCGCTACGGGACAGGGAGATTACGAGCAGTACTTC.

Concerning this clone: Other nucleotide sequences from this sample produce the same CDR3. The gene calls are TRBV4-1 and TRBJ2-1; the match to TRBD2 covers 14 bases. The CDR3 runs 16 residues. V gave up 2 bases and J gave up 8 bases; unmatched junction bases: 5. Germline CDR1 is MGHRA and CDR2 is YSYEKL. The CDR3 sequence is CASSQRLAGGIDEQFF. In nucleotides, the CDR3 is TGCGCCAGCAGCCAACGACTAGCGGGAGGGATCGATGAGCAGTTCTTC.

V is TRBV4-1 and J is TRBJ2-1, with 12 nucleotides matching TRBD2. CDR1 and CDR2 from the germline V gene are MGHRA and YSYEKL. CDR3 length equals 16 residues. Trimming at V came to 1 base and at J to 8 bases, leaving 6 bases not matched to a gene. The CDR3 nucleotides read TGCGCCAGCAGCCAAGGGCTAGCGGGGGGGCAGGATGAGCAGTTCTTC. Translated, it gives CASSQGLAGGQDEQFF.

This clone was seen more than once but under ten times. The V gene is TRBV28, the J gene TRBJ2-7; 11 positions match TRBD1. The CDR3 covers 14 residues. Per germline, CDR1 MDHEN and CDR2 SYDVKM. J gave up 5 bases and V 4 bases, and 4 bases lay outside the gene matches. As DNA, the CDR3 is TGTGCCAGCAGTTCCGGGACAGGGGGGAACGAGCAGTACTTC. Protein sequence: CASSSGTGGNEQYF.

The CDR3 coding sequence is TGTGCCAGCAGTGAGAGGACAGGGGTCTACCACGAGCAGTACTTC. Translating it yields CASSERTGVYHEQYF. V and J are TRBV25-1 and TRBJ2-7; 9 bases align to TRBD1. The CDR3 runs 15 residues. Germline V gene sequence: CDR1 MGHDK, CDR2 SYGVNS. After removal of 3 bases from V and 5 bases from J, the junction contained 8 bases not matched to a gene.

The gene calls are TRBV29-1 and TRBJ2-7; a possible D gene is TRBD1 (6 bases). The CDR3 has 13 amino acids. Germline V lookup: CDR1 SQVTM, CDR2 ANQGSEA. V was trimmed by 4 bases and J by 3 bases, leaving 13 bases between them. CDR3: CSVVAGADYEQYF. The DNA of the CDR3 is TGCAGCGTTGTTGCAGGGGCAGACTACGAGCAGTACTTC.

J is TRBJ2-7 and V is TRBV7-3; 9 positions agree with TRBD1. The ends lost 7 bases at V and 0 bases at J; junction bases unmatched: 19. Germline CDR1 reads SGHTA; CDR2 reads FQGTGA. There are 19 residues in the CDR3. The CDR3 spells CASNCHGTGCLQASYEQYF. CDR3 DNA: TGTGCCAGCAACTGCCACGGGACAGGGTGCCTTCAGGCCTCCTACGAGCAGTACTTC.

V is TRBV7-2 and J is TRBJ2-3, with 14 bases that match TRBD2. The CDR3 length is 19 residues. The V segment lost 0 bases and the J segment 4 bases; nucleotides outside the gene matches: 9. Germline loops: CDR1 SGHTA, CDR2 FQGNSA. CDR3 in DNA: TGTGCCAGCAGCTTAGCGCTGCGACTAGCGGGAGGGGGAGCAGATACGCAGTATTTT. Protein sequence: CASSLALRLAGGGADTQYF.

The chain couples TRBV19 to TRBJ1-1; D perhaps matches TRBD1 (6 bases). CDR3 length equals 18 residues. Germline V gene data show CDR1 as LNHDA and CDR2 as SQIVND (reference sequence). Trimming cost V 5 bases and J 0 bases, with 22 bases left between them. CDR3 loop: CASSSEFGQHNLNTEAFF. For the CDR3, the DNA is TGTGCCAGTAGTTCTGAATTTGGACAGCATAACTTGAACACTGAAGCTTTCTTT.